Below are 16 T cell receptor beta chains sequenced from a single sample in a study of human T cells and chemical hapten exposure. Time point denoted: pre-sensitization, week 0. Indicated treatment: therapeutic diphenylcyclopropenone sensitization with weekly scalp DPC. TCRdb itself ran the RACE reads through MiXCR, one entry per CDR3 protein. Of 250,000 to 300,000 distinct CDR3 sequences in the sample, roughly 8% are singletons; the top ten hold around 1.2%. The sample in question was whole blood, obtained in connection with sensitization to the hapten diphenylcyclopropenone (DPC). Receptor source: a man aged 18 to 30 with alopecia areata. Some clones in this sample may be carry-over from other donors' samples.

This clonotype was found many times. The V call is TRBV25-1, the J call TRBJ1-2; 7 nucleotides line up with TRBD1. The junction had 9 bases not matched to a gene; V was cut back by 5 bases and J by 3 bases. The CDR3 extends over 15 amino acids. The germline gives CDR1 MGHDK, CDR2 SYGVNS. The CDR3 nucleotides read TGTGCCAGCAGTCCATCAAACAGGGGCGACTATGGCTACACCTTC. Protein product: CASSPSNRGDYGYTF.

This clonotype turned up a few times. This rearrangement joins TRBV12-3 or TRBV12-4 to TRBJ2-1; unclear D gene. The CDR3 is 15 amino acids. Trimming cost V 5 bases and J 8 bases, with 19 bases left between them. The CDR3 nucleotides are TGTGCCAGCAGTATTAAGCCCCGCGGAGTCTATGAGCAGTTCTTC. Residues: CASSIKPRGVYEQFF.

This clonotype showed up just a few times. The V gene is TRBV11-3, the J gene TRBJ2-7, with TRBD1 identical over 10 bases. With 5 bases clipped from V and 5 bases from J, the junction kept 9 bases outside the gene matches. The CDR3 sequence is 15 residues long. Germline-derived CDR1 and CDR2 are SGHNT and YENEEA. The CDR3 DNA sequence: TGTGCCAGCAGCGAGCCGGGACAGGGGATCGACGAGCAGTACTTC. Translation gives CASSEPGQGIDEQYF.

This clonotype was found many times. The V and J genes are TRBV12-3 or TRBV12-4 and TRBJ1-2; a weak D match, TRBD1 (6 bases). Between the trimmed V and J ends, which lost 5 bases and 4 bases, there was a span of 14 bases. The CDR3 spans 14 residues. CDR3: CASSPPGGLYGYTF. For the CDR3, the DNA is TGTGCCAGCAGTCCACCTGGGGGCCTCTATGGCTACACCTTC.

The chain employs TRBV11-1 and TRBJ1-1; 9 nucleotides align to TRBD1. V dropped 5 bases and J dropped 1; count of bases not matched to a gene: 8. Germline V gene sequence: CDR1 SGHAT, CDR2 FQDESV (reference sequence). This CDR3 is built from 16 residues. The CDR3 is CASSPRDRDRNTEAFF. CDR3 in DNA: TGTGCCAGCAGCCCCCGGGACAGGGATCGGAACACTGAAGCTTTCTTT. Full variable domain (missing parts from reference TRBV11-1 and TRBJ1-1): EAEVAQSPRYKITEKSQAVAFWCDPISGHATLYWYRQILGQGPELLVQFQDESVVDDSQLPKDRFSAERLKGVDSTLKIQPAELGDSAMYLCASSPRDRDRNTEAFFGQGTRLTVV.

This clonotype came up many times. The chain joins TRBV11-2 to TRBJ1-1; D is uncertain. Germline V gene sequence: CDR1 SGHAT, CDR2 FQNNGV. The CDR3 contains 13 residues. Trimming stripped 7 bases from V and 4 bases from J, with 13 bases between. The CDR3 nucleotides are TGTGCCAGCACCCACGGGTGGTTCACTGAAGCTTTCTTT. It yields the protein CASTHGWFTEAFF. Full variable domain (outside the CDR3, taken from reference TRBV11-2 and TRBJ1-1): EAGVAQSPRYKIIEKRQSVAFWCNPISGHATLYWYQQILGQGPKLLIQFQNNGVVDDSQLPKDRFSAERLKGVDSTLKIQPAKLEDSAVYLCASTHGWFTEAFFGQGTRLTVV.

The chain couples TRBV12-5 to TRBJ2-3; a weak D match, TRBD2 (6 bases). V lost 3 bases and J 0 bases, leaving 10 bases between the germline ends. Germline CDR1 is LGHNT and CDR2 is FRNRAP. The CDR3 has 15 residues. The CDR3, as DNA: TGTGCTAGTGGTTTAGGGCGGGGAAGCACAGATACGCAGTATTTT. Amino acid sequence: CASGLGRGSTDTQYF.

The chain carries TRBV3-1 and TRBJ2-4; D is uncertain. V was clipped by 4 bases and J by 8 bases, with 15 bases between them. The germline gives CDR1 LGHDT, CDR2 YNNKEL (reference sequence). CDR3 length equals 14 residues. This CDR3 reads CASSLDPTGDIQYF. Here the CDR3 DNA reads TGTGCCAGCAGCCTGGACCCGACGGGTGACATTCAGTACTTC.

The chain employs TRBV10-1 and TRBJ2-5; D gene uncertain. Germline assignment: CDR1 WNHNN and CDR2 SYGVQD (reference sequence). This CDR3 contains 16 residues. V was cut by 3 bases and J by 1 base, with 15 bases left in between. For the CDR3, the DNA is TGCGCCAGCAGTGACTCCTTATGGGGTCCCCAAGAGACCCAGTACTTC. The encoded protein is CASSDSLWGPQETQYF.

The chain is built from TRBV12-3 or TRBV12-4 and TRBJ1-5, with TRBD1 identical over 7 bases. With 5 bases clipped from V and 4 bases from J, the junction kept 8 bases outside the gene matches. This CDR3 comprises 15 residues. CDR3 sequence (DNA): TGTGCCAGCAGTCCCCTCAGGGGGAGGAATCAGCCCCAGCATTTT. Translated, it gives CASSPLRGRNQPQHF.

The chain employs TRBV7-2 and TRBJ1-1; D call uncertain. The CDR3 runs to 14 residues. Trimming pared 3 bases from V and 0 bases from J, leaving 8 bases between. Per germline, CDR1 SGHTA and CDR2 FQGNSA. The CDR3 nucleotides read TGTGCCAGCAGCTTCCTAGATCTGAACACTGAAGCTTTCTTT. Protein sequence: CASSFLDLNTEAFF.

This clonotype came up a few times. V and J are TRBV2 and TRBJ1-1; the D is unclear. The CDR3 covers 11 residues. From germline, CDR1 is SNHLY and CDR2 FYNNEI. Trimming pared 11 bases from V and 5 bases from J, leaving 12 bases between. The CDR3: CAAWDGTEAFF. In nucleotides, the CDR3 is TGTGCCGCCTGGGATGGGACTGAAGCTTTCTTT.

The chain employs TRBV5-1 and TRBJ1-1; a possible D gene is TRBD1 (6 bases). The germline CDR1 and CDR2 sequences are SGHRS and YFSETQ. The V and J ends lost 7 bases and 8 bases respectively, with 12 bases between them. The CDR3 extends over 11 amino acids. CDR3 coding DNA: TGCGCCAGCGGCGACACAGGGGAAGCTTTCTTT. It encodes CASGDTGEAFF.

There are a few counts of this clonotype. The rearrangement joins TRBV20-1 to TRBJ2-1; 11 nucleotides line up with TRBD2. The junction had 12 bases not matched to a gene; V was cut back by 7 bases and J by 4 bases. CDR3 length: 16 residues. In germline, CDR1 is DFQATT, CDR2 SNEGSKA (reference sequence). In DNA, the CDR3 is TGCAGTGTAATGGCTTTGGGACTAGCGGTGTACAATGAGCAGTTCTTC. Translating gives CSVMALGLAVYNEQFF.

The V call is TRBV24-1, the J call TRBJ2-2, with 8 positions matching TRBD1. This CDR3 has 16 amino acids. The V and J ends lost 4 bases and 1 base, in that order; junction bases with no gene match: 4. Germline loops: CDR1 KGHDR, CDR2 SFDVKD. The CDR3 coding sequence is TGTGCCACCAGTGAAACCGGGACAGGGAACACCGGGGAGCTGTTTTTT. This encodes CATSETGTGNTGELFF.

The CDR3 bases are TGCAGTGCCACCAAGACAGCACAGTTTTCACCCCTCCACTTT. Amino acids: CSATKTAQFSPLHF. The chain has TRBV20-1 and TRBJ1-6; possibly TRBD1 for D (5 bases). Trimming took 6 bases from V and 9 from J, leaving 18 bases between them. CDR3 length: 14 residues. The germline V gene has CDR1 DFQATT and CDR2 SNEGSKA (reference sequence).